Each of the 3 T cell receptor beta chains below was sequenced from the same sample in a study of blood T cell repertoires in COVID-19. Clones were read by immunoSEQ multiplex PCR, and TCRdb kept only the in-frame ones, dropping some. The sample lists some 350,000 clones, around nine tenths occurring once. Sequencing input: peripheral blood. These TCRs come from a woman in her late teens or twenties who had recovered from COVID-19.

The chain has TRBV7-7 and TRBJ2-5; 12 bases agree with TRBD2. The CDR3 is made up of 16 amino acids. Looked up from germline, CDR1 is SSHAT and CDR2 is FNYEAQ (reference sequence). With V trimmed by 5 bases and J by 4 bases, 8 bases remained unmatched. As DNA, the CDR3 is TGTGCCAGCAGCCTTCTCCCGGGACTAGCGGGAGAGACCCAGTACTTC. It codes for CASSLLPGLAGETQYF. The entire variable domain, with the rest obtained from reference TRBV7-7 and TRBJ2-5, is as follows: GAGVSQSPRYKVTKRGQDVTLRCDPISSHATLYWYQQALGQGPEFLTYFNYEAQPDKSGLPSDRFSAERPEGSISTLTIQRTEQRDSAMYRCASSLLPGLAGETQYFGPGTRLLVL.

The CDR3 loop reads CATSDFTDRGAFF. CDR3 DNA: TGTGCCACCAGTGATTTCACCGACAGGGGAGCTTTCTTT. The chain employs TRBV24-1 and TRBJ1-1; 8 nucleotides line up with TRBD1. This CDR3 has 13 amino acids. The J segment lost 10 bases and the V segment lost 1 base, leaving 4 bases of the junction unmatched. Germline-derived CDR1 and CDR2 are KGHDR and SFDVKD.

The chain has TRBV6-1 and TRBJ2-3; D unclear. Deletions cut 2 bases from V and 0 bases from J, with 9 bases between. Germline values: CDR1 MNHNS, CDR2 SASEGT. This CDR3 spans 15 amino acids. For the CDR3, the DNA is TGTGCCAGCAGTGAATCGTACAGCAGCACAGATACGCAGTATTTT. Protein product: CASSESYSSTDTQYF.